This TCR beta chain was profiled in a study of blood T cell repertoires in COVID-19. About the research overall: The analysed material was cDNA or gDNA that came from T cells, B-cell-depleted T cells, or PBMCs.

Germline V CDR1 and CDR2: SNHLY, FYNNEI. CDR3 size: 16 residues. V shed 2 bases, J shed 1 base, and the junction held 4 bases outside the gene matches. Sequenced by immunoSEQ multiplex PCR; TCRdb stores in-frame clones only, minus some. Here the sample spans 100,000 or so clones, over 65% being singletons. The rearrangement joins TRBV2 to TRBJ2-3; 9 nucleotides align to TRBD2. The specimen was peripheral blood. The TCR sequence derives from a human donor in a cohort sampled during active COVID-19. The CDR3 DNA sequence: TGTGCCAGCAGTGAACCGGCGGGGGGGCGCACAGATACGCAGTATTTT. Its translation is CASSEPAGGRTDTQYF.